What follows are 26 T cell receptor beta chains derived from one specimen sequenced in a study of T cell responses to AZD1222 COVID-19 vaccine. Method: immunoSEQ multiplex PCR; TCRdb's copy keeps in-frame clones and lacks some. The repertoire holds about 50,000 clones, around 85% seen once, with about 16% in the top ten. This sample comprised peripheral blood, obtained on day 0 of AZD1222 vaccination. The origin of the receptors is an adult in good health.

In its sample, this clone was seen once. The CDR3 sequence is CASSETYNSPLHF. As DNA, the CDR3 is TGTGCCAGCTCCGAAACCTATAATTCACCCCTCCACTTT. The rearrangement joins TRBV6-4 to TRBJ1-6; D unclear. The CDR3 is 13 amino acids. CDR1 is MRHNA, CDR2 SNTAGT, per germline. Trimming took 8 bases from V and 2 from J, leaving 7 bases between them.

CDR3 sequence reads: CATGDNGNEQFF. DNA of the CDR3: TGTGCCACAGGGGACAATGGGAATGAGCAGTTCTTC. V and J are TRBV24-1 and TRBJ2-1, with D perhaps matching TRBD1 (6 bases). Germline V gene sequence: CDR1 KGHDR, CDR2 SFDVKD. V was trimmed by 10 bases and J by 7 bases, leaving 13 bases between them. This CDR3 spans 12 amino acids.

The chain's CDR3 is CSVEGLNYGYTF. As DNA, the CDR3 is TGCAGCGTTGAAGGCCTCAACTATGGCTACACCTTC. V and J are TRBV29-1 and TRBJ1-2; D is unclear. Germline V gene sequence: CDR1 SQVTM, CDR2 ANQGSEA. The CDR3 extends over 12 amino acids. V was clipped by 1 base and J by 2 bases, with 5 bases between them.

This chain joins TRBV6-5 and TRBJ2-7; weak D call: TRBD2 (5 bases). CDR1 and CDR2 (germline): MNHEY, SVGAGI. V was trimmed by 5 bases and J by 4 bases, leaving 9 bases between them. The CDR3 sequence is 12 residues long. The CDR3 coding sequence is TGTGCCAGCAGTAGGAGGTCTTACGAGCAGTACTTC. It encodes CASSRRSYEQYF.

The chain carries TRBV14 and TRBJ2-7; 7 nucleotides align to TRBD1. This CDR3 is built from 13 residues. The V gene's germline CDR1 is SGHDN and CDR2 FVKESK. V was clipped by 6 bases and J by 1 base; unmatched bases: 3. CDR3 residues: CASSRQGSYEQYF. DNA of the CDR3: TGTGCCAGCAGTCGACAGGGATCCTACGAGCAGTACTTC.

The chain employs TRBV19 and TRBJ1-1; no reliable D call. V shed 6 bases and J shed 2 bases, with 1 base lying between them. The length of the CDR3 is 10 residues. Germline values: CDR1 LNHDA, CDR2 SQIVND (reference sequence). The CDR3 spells CASRNTEAFF. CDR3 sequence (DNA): TGTGCCAGTAGAAACACTGAAGCTTTCTTT.

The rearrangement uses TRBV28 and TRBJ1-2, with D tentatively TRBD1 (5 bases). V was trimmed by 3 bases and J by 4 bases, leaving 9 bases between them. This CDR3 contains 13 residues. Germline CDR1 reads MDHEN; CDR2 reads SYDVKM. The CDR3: CASSFDSLYGYTF. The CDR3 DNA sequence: TGTGCCAGCAGTTTCGACAGCCTCTATGGCTACACCTTC.

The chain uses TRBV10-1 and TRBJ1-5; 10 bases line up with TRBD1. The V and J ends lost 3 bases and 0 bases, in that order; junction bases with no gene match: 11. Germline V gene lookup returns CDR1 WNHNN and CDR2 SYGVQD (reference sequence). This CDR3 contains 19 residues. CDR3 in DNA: TGCGCCAGCAGTGAAAAGGGGAGACAGGGGGCTTATAGCAATCAGCCCCAGCATTTT. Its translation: CASSEKGRQGAYSNQPQHF.

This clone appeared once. DNA of the CDR3: TGTGCCAGCAGCCAAGTCCGGGACAGGGGGGAGGCTGAAGCTTTCTTT. Translation: CASSQVRDRGEAEAFF. The chain is built from TRBV4-2 and TRBJ1-1, with 11 bases that match TRBD1. Trimming at V came to 1 base and at J to 6 bases, leaving 7 bases not matched to a gene. This CDR3 comprises 16 residues. In germline, CDR1 is LGHNA, CDR2 YNFKEQ.

CDR3 loop: CASSLKEYQPQHF. The DNA of the CDR3 is TGTGCCAGCAGCTTAAAGGAATACCAGCCCCAGCATTTT. The chain links TRBV7-9 to TRBJ1-5; D not resolved. Germline CDR1 is SEHNR and CDR2 is FQNEAQ (reference sequence). V was cut by 2 bases and J by 7 bases, with 9 bases left in between. The CDR3 has 13 residues.

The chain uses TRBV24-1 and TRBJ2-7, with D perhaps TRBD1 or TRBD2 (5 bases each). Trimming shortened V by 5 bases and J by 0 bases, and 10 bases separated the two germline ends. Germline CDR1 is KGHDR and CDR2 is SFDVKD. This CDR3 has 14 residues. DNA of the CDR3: TGTGCCACCAGTGGTTCAGGGAGCTCCTACGAGCAGTACTTC. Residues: CATSGSGSSYEQYF.

This chain's CDR3 is CASLRGPTDTQYF. The CDR3, as DNA: TGTGCCAGTTTGCGGGGGCCGACAGATACGCAGTATTTT. This rearrangement joins TRBV2 to TRBJ2-3, with TRBD2 as a possible D gene (7 bases). The germline gives CDR1 SNHLY, CDR2 FYNNEI. Trimming took 9 bases from V and 3 from J, leaving 13 bases between them. This CDR3 has 13 amino acids.

CDR3 nucleotide sequence: TGTGCCAGCAGTCTGAGCGGGGGGGCCTCCAATGAGCAGTTCTTC. Translated, it gives CASSLSGGASNEQFF. The chain uses TRBV6-6 and TRBJ2-1; 10 bases are shared with TRBD2. V dropped 5 bases and J dropped 6; count of bases not matched to a gene: 7. The CDR3 consists of 15 residues. Germline loops: CDR1 MNHNY, CDR2 SVGAGI (reference sequence).

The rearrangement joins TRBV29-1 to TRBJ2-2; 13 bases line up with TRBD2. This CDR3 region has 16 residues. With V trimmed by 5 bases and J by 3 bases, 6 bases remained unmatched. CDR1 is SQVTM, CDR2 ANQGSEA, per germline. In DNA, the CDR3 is TGCAGCGTTAGACTAGCGGGGGGTCGGGACACCGGGGAGCTGTTTTTT. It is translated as CSVRLAGGRDTGELFF.

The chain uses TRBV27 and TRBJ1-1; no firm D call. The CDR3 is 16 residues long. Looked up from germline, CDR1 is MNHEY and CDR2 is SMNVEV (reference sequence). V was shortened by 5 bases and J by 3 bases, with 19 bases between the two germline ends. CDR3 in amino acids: CASSLRPHLADTEAFF. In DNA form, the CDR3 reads TGTGCCAGCAGTCTAAGACCCCACCTGGCCGACACTGAAGCTTTCTTT.

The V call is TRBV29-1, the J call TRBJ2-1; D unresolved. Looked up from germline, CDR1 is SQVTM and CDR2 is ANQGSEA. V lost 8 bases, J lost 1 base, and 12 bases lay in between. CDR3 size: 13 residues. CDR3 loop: CSILYQSYNEQFF. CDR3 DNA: TGCAGCATCCTTTACCAATCCTACAATGAGCAGTTCTTC.

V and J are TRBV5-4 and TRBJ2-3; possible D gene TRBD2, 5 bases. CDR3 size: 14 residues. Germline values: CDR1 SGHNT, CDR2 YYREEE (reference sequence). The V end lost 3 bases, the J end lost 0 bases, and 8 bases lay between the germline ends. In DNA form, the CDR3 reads TGTGCCAGCAGCTCCGGGGTTAGCACAGATACGCAGTATTTT. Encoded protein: CASSSGVSTDTQYF.

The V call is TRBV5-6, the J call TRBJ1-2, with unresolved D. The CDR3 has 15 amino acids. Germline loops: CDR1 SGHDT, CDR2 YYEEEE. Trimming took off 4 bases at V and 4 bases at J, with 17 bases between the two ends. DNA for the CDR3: TGTGCCAGCAGCCATCTGGCCAACCCCTCCTATGGCTACACCTTC. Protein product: CASSHLANPSYGYTF.

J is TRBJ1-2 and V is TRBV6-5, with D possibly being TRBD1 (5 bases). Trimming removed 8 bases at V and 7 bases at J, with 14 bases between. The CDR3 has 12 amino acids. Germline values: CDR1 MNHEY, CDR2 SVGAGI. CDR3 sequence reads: CASGPGSSGYTF. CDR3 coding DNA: TGTGCCAGCGGGCCAGGGTCGTCTGGCTACACCTTC.

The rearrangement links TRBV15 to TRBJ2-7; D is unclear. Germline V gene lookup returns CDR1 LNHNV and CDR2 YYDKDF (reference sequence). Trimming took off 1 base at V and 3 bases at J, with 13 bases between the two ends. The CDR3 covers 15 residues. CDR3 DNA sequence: TGTGCCACCAGCAGAGTAATGGGGAATCTCTACGAGCAGTACTTC. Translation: CATSRVMGNLYEQYF.

The CDR3 DNA follows: TGTGCCTGGAGTTCGGGGCCCAATCAGCCCCAGCATTTT. It codes for CAWSSGPNQPQHF. The chain employs TRBV30 and TRBJ1-5; tentatively, D is TRBD1 (5 bases). The CDR3 contains 13 residues. Germline V gene data show CDR1 as GTSNPN and CDR2 as SVGIG (reference sequence). The V end was cut by 2 bases, the J end by 3 bases, with 8 bases between.

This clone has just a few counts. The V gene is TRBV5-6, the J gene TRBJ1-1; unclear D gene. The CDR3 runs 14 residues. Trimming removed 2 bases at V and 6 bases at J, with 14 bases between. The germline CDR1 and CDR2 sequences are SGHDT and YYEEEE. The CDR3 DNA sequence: TGTGCCAGCAGCTTCGGGTTCCCCCGGCCTGAAGCTTTCTTT. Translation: CASSFGFPRPEAFF. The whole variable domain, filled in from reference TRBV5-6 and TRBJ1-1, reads DAGVTQSPTHLIKTRGQQVTLRCSPKSGHDTVSWYQQALGQGPQFIFQYYEEEERQRGNFPDRFSGHQFPNYSSELNVNALLLGDSALYLCASSFGFPRPEAFFGQGTRLTVV.

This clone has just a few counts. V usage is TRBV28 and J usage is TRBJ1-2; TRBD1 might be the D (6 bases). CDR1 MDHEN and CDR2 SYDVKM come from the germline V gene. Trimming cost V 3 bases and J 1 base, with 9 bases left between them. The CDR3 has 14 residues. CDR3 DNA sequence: TGTGCCAGCAGTTTCGGACAGTTTAACTATGGCTACACCTTC. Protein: CASSFGQFNYGYTF.

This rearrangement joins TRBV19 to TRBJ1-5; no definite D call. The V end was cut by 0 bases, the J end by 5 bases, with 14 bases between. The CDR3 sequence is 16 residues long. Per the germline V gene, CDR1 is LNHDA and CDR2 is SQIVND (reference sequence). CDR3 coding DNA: TGTGCCAGTAGTATAGATCCCCGAGACACTTATCAGCCCCAGCATTTT. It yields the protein CASSIDPRDTYQPQHF.

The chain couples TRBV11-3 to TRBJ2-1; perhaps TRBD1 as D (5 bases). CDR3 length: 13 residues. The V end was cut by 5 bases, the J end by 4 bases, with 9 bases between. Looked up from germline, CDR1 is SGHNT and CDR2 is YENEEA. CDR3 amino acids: CASSLDIYNEQFF. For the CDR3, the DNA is TGTGCCAGCAGCCTGGACATATACAATGAGCAGTTCTTC.

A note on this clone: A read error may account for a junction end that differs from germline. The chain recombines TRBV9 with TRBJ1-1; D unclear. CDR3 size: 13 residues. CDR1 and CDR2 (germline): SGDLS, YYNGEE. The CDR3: CASSVGWNTEAFF. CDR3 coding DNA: TGTGCCAGCAGTGTAGGTTGGAACACTGAAGCTTTCTTT.